The present TCR beta chain was sequenced within a study of beta chain features in type 1 diabetes. Whole-study results and caveats: Shortening that was moderate but significant affected the TCRB CDR3s of Type 1 diabetes patients in all four CD4+ subsets. PCR might show a preference for shorter templates, equally across patients and controls. Highly expressing activated T cells could be over-counted with a cDNA template.

On this clone itself: The antigen is undetermined. Different DNA sequences within this sample yield the same CDR3.

The entirety of the isolated RNA underwent reverse transcription, so expressed TCRB transcripts were sequenced. Libraries were prepared by immunoSEQ multiplex PCR; TCRdb keeps only in-frame clonotypes and omits some of them. This sample has over 600,000 clones, with roughly an eighth found just once. Sorting based on CD45RO/CCR7/CD25/CD127/CD95/CD27 separated CD4+ naive, central memory, regulatory and stem cell-like memory cells. In all sorted populations, purity surpassed 95%. Germline loops: CDR1 SGDLS, CDR2 YYNGEE. V was clipped by 5 bases and J by 2 bases; unmatched bases: 3. CDR3 length: 15 amino acids.

The clonotype was recovered from a young man with type 1 diabetes. The sequenced material came from naive CD4+ T cells from blood. V is TRBV9 and J is TRBJ2-6; TRBD1 matches 8 bases. The DNA of the CDR3 is TGTGCCAGCAGTCAGACAGGGGCTGGGGCCAACGTCCTGACTTTC. It translates to CASSQTGAGANVLTF.